A single T cell receptor beta chain is shown here with its context. Trimming took 5 bases from V and 0 from J, leaving 16 bases between them. CDR3 size: 16 residues. The germline V gene has CDR1 SGHNT and CDR2 YYREEE (reference sequence). The method was immunoSEQ multiplex PCR; TCRdb's version includes in-frame clones alone and lacks a portion of them. Among about 72,000 clones, 80% to 90% were seen once, and the ten largest hold roughly 0.9%. These data are taken from a study of OX40 agonist ivuxolimab in advanced cancers. About the study: 30% to 40% of patients had received prior checkpoint inhibitor therapy.

This specimen was CD4+ or CD8+ T cells sorted from blood, taken in a trial of the OX40 agonist ivuxolimab. The V gene is TRBV5-4, the J gene TRBJ2-3, with D possibly matching TRBD2 (5 bases). The TCR comes from an adult with an advanced solid tumor such as melanoma, head and neck, liver or kidney cancer. CDR3: CASSFGADGSTDTQYF. The DNA of the CDR3 is TGTGCCAGCAGTTTCGGAGCGGACGGAAGCACAGATACGCAGTATTTT.